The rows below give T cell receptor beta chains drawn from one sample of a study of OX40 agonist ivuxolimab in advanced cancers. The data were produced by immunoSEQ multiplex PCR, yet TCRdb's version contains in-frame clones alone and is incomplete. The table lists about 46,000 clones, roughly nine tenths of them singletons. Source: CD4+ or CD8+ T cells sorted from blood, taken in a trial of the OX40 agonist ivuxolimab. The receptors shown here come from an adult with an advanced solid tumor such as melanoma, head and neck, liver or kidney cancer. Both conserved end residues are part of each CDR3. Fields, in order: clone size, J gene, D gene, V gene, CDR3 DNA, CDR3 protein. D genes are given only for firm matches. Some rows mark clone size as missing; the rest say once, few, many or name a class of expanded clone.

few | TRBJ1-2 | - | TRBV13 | TGTGCCAGCACCGAGGGCTACGCTAACTATGGCTACACCTTC | CASTEGYANYGYTF
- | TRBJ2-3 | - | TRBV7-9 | TGTGCCAGCAGCGGAGCATACCCTAGCACAGATACGCAGTATTTT | CASSGAYPSTDTQYF
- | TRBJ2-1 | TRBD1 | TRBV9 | TGTGCCAGCAGCGTAAAGGACAGGGGATTCAATGAGCAGTTCTTC | CASSVKDRGFNEQFF
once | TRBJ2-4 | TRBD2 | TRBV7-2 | TGTGCCAGCAGCCCAGCGGGACGTGGAAACATTCAGTACTTC | CASSPAGRGNIQYF
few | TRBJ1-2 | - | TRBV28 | TGTGCCAGCGGGTACAGGGCCGATGGCTACACCTTC | CASGYRADGYTF
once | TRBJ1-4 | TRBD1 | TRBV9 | TGTGCCAGCAGCGGGAACAGGGGGCCTAATGAAAAACTGTTTTTT | CASSGNRGPNEKLFF
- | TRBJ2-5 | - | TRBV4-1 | TGCGCCAGCAGCCAAGATAGAGGGGGGAGGGGGCGAGAGACCCAGTACTTC | CASSQDRGGRGRETQYF
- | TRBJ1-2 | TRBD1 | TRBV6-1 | TGTGCCAGCCGAAGGACAGGAGTACCTATCGGCTACACCTTC | CASRRTGVPIGYTF
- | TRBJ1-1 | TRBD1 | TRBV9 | TGTGCCAGCAGCGTAACTACAGGGGGCACTGAAGCTTTCTTT | CASSVTTGGTEAFF
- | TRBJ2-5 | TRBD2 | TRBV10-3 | TGTGCCATCAGTGGGACTAGCGGGGGGGACTGGGAGACCCAGTACTTC | CAISGTSGGDWETQYF
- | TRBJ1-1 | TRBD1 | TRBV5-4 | TGTGCCAGCAGCACCTTCGACAGGGGAGGCACTGAAGCTTTCTTT | CASSTFDRGGTEAFF
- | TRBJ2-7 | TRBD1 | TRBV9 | TGTGCCAGCAGCGCGGGGACAGGGTTCGGGGAGCAGTACTTC | CASSAGTGFGEQYF
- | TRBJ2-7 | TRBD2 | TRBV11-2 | TGTGCCAGCAGCGTACCTAGCGGGAGGTTCCACGAGCAGTACTTC | CASSVPSGRFHEQYF
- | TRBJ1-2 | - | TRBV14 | TGTGCCAGCAGCCCCCCGGGACATTTGCTAGTCTATGGCTACACCTTC | CASSPPGHLLVYGYTF
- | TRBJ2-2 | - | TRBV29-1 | TGCAGCGTCCCGGAAAACACCGGGGAGCTGTTTTTT | CSVPENTGELFF
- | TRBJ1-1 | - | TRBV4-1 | TGCGCCAGCAGCCAAGATCCGGCAGGGAACACTGAAGCTTTCTTT | CASSQDPAGNTEAFF
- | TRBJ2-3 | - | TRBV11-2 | TGTGCCAGCAGCTTATTCAGGAATTCAGGCACAGATACGCAGTATTTT | CASSLFRNSGTDTQYF
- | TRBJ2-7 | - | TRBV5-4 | TGTGCCAGCAGCTTGGAGTCAGCCGAGCAGTACTTC | CASSLESAEQYF
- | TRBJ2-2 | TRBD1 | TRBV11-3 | TGTGCCAGCAGCTTGCTGACAGGGGGCACCGGGGAGCTGTTTTTT | CASSLLTGGTGELFF
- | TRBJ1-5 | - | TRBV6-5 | TGTGCCAGCAGCTCGGGACCTGGCAATCAGCCCCAGCATTTT | CASSSGPGNQPQHF
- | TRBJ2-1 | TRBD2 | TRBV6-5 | TGTGCCAGCAGTTACTCCGGGACTAGCGTTAGTGAGCAGTTCTTC | CASSYSGTSVSEQFF
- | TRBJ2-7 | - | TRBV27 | TGTGCCAGCAGTTGGAGCATGGGGTACGAGCAGTACTTC | CASSWSMGYEQYF
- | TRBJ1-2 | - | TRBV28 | TGTGCCAGCAGTTTGCGGGCAGGGTCTAACTATGGCTACACCTTC | CASSLRAGSNYGYTF
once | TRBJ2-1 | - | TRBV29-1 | TGCAGCACCCTGGGGGGGGAGGGGGCCTACAATGAGCAGTTCTTC | CSTLGGEGAYNEQFF